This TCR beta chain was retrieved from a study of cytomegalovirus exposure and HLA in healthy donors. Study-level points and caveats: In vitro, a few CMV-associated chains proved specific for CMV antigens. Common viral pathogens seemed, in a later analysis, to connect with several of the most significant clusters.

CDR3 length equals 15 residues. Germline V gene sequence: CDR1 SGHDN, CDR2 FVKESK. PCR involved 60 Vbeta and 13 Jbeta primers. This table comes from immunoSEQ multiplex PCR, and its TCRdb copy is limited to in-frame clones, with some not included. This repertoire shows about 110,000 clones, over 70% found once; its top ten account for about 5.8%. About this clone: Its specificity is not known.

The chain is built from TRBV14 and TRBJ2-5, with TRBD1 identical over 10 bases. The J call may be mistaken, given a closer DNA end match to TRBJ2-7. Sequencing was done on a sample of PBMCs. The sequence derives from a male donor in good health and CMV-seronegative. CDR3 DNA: TGTGCCAGCAGCCAAATCGGACAGGGGGTGTACGAGCAGTACTTC. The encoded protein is CASSQIGQGVYEQYF.